Each of the 5 T cell receptor beta chains below was sequenced from the same sample in a study of blood T cell repertoires in COVID-19. Assay used: immunoSEQ multiplex PCR; TCRdb lists only in-frame clones, some missing. Among more than 200,000 clones listed, approximately 86% were seen once. Sequencing was carried out using peripheral blood. The receptors originated from a man aged 25 to 40 with active or convalescent COVID-19.

Points on this clone: Within the sample, other DNA sequences also encode this same CDR3. V usage is TRBV5-4 and J usage is TRBJ2-5; D gene uncertain. V was shortened by 0 bases and J by 2 bases, with 5 bases between the two germline ends. The CDR3 spans 13 residues. Germline CDR1 is SGHNT and CDR2 is YYREEE (reference sequence). The CDR3 region is CASSLDSQETQYF. As DNA, the CDR3 is TGTGCCAGCAGCTTGGATTCGCAAGAGACCCAGTACTTC.

This chain joins TRBV30 and TRBJ1-4, with 9 bases identical to TRBD1. The CDR3 contains 15 residues. CDR1 GTSNPN and CDR2 SVGIG come from the germline V gene (reference sequence). V lost 3 bases, J lost 0 bases, and 2 bases stayed unmatched. CDR3 region: CAWSRDRATNEKLFF. Written as DNA, the CDR3 is TGTGCCTGGAGCCGGGACAGGGCAACTAATGAAAAACTGTTTTTT.

The V and J genes are TRBV6-5 and TRBJ1-6, with 10 bases matching TRBD1. The CDR3 covers 13 residues. The junction had 2 bases not matched to a gene; V was cut back by 6 bases and J by 9 bases. Germline loops: CDR1 MNHEY, CDR2 SVGAGI. The CDR3: CASRRDRGSPLHF. DNA of the CDR3: TGTGCCAGCAGACGGGACAGGGGTTCACCCCTCCACTTT.

The CDR3 reads CASSEQKPPYEQYF. CDR3 nucleotides: TGTGCCAGCAGCGAACAAAAACCGCCCTACGAGCAGTACTTC. This rearrangement joins TRBV3-1 (or the pseudogene TRBV3-2) to TRBJ2-7; no firm D call. This CDR3 has 14 amino acids. V gave up 5 bases and J gave up 2 bases, with 13 bases separating them. Germline lookup yields CDR1 LGHDT and CDR2 YNNKEL (reference sequence).

This chain links TRBV6-2 or TRBV6-3 with TRBJ1-2, with TRBD1 matching over 10 bases. CDR3 length: 15 residues. V lost 2 bases to trimming and J lost 8 bases; unmatched junction nucleotides: 8. CDR1 is MNHEY and CDR2 is SVGEGT in the germline V gene. CDR3 region: CASSYTGQGGTGYTF. CDR3 nucleotide sequence: TGTGCCAGCAGTTACACCGGACAGGGGGGTACAGGCTACACCTTC.